The rows below give T cell receptor beta chains drawn from one sample of a study of blood T cell repertoires in COVID-19. Assay used: immunoSEQ multiplex PCR; TCRdb lists only in-frame clones, some missing. The sample carries a few hundred thousand clones, about 88% recorded once. The sample taken for sequencing was peripheral blood. The origin of the receptors is a man between 65 and 85 years old with acute or convalescent COVID-19. Each CDR3 is given with its conserved first and last residue. Each record gives: V gene, CDR3 length, D gene, clone size, J gene, CDR3 DNA, CDR3 protein. D genes are given only for firm matches. Size is omitted from some rows. Given values are once, few, many or a class for expanded clones.

v_call: TRBV5-1
cdr3_length: 16
d_call: TRBD2
clone_size: -
j_call: TRBJ2-1
cdr3_nt: TGCGCCAGCAGCTTGGCGGGAGGCTCCTTTTACAATGAGCAGTTCTTC
cdr3_aa: CASSLAGGSFYNEQFF

v_call: TRBV28
cdr3_length: 15
d_call: TRBD1
clone_size: -
j_call: TRBJ1-5
cdr3_nt: TGTGCCAGCAGTCCCCCGGACAGGACTAATCAGCCCCAGCATTTT
cdr3_aa: CASSPPDRTNQPQHF

v_call: TRBV7-3
cdr3_length: 16
d_call: -
clone_size: -
j_call: TRBJ1-1
cdr3_nt: TGTGCCAGCAGCTTAATGGCAGGGGACATGAACACTGAAGCTTTCTTT
cdr3_aa: CASSLMAGDMNTEAFF

v_call: TRBV28
cdr3_length: 16
d_call: -
clone_size: -
j_call: TRBJ1-6
cdr3_nt: TGTGTCGCAGCTGGGGGGGGACCCCCCGGGAATTCACCCCTCCACTTT
cdr3_aa: CVAAGGGPPGNSPLHF

v_call: TRBV2
cdr3_length: 14
d_call: -
clone_size: -
j_call: TRBJ1-5
cdr3_nt: TGTGCCAGCAGTAACGGACAGCTCAATCAGCCCCAGCATTTT
cdr3_aa: CASSNGQLNQPQHF

v_call: TRBV19
cdr3_length: 14
d_call: -
clone_size: once
j_call: TRBJ1-2
cdr3_nt: TGTGCCAGTAGTCAGGGGATCATCAACTATGGCTACACCTTC
cdr3_aa: CASSQGIINYGYTF

v_call: TRBV7-2
cdr3_length: 14
d_call: TRBD2
clone_size: -
j_call: TRBJ2-7
cdr3_nt: TGTGCCAGCAAACGGGAGGTTAACTCCTACGAGCAGTACTTC
cdr3_aa: CASKREVNSYEQYF

v_call: TRBV18
cdr3_length: 15
d_call: TRBD1
clone_size: -
j_call: TRBJ2-5
cdr3_nt: TGTGCCAGCTCACCATCGACAGGGTCCCAAGAGACCCAGTACTTC
cdr3_aa: CASSPSTGSQETQYF

v_call: TRBV28
cdr3_length: 16
d_call: -
clone_size: -
j_call: TRBJ1-5
cdr3_nt: TGTGCCACTTTCGGGGGTACCGCCCCTGGGAATCAGCCCCAGCATTTT
cdr3_aa: CATFGGTAPGNQPQHF

v_call: TRBV7-9
cdr3_length: 16
d_call: TRBD2
clone_size: -
j_call: TRBJ2-3
cdr3_nt: TGTGCCAGCAGCCCCAGGAGACTAGCGGGCACAGATACGCAGTATTTT
cdr3_aa: CASSPRRLAGTDTQYF

v_call: TRBV4-1
cdr3_length: 14
d_call: TRBD2
clone_size: -
j_call: TRBJ2-7
cdr3_nt: TGCGCCAGCAGCCAACTAGCGGGAGTCTACGAGCAGTACTTC
cdr3_aa: CASSQLAGVYEQYF

v_call: TRBV6-2/TRBV6-3
cdr3_length: 19
d_call: -
clone_size: -
j_call: TRBJ2-1
cdr3_nt: TGTGCCAGCAGTTCGCGACCCTCTAGAGGCGGGATTTCCCCCAATGAGCAGTTCTTC
cdr3_aa: CASSSRPSRGGISPNEQFF

v_call: TRBV15
cdr3_length: 14
d_call: -
clone_size: -
j_call: TRBJ1-2
cdr3_nt: TGTGCCACCAGCAGAGGTCAGGGTGGCTATGGCTACACCTTC
cdr3_aa: CATSRGQGGYGYTF

v_call: TRBV24-1
cdr3_length: 12
d_call: -
clone_size: few
j_call: TRBJ1-5
cdr3_nt: TGTGCCACCAGTGATTGGTCTGGGAGACAGCATTTT
cdr3_aa: CATSDWSGRQHF

v_call: TRBV7-9
cdr3_length: 13
d_call: -
clone_size: few
j_call: TRBJ1-1
cdr3_nt: TGTGCCACCTCGGGGTCACTGAACACTGAAGCTTTCTTT
cdr3_aa: CATSGSLNTEAFF

v_call: TRBV6-5
cdr3_length: 14
d_call: TRBD2
clone_size: once
j_call: TRBJ2-7
cdr3_nt: TGTGCCAGCAGACAGAGGCGGGAGGTTCACGAGCAGTACTTC
cdr3_aa: CASRQRREVHEQYF

v_call: TRBV5-4
cdr3_length: 15
d_call: TRBD1
clone_size: -
j_call: TRBJ1-4
cdr3_nt: TGTGCCAGCAGCTTGCAGGGACAGAAGAATGAAAAACTGTTTTTT
cdr3_aa: CASSLQGQKNEKLFF

v_call: TRBV4-1
cdr3_length: 17
d_call: TRBD1
clone_size: -
j_call: TRBJ2-1
cdr3_nt: TGCGCCAGCAGCCACGAGAAAGACAGGGGGGGATACAATGAGCAGTTCTTC
cdr3_aa: CASSHEKDRGGYNEQFF

v_call: TRBV5-1
cdr3_length: 12
d_call: -
clone_size: -
j_call: TRBJ1-2
cdr3_nt: TGCGCCAGCAGCTCAGGAAACTATGGCTACACCTTC
cdr3_aa: CASSSGNYGYTF

v_call: TRBV7-2
cdr3_length: 15
d_call: TRBD2
clone_size: -
j_call: TRBJ2-1
cdr3_nt: TGTGCCAGCAGCTTGGGGGGGACCCAGAACAATGAGCAGTTCTTC
cdr3_aa: CASSLGGTQNNEQFF

v_call: TRBV28
cdr3_length: 12
d_call: TRBD1
clone_size: -
j_call: TRBJ1-2
cdr3_nt: TGTGCCAGCAGCCTCACAGGGGAAGGCTACACCTTC
cdr3_aa: CASSLTGEGYTF

v_call: TRBV9
cdr3_length: 17
d_call: -
clone_size: -
j_call: TRBJ2-2
cdr3_nt: TGTGCCAGCAGCGTAGGACCCCCAGGAATGAACACCGGGGAGCTGTTTTTT
cdr3_aa: CASSVGPPGMNTGELFF

v_call: TRBV19
cdr3_length: 18
d_call: -
clone_size: -
j_call: TRBJ1-4
cdr3_nt: TGTGCCAGTAACACCGGACAGTTCAATACTCCAACTAATGAAAAACTGTTTTTT
cdr3_aa: CASNTGQFNTPTNEKLFF

v_call: TRBV7-3
cdr3_length: 14
d_call: -
clone_size: -
j_call: TRBJ2-4
cdr3_nt: TGTGCCAGCAGCTATTCGGGGAGTGGAGACATTCAGTACTTC
cdr3_aa: CASSYSGSGDIQYF

v_call: TRBV5-1
cdr3_length: 16
d_call: -
clone_size: few
j_call: TRBJ2-5
cdr3_nt: TGCGCCAGCAGTTTAGGACACAGTGCCGGGGGAGAGACCCAGTACTTC
cdr3_aa: CASSLGHSAGGETQYF

v_call: TRBV19
cdr3_length: 13
d_call: TRBD1
clone_size: once
j_call: TRBJ1-5
cdr3_nt: TGTGCCACGGGACAGTTGGTCAATCAGCCCCAGCATTTT
cdr3_aa: CATGQLVNQPQHF

v_call: TRBV19
cdr3_length: 15
d_call: TRBD2
clone_size: -
j_call: TRBJ2-1
cdr3_nt: TGTGCCAGTAGTGGCGGGACTAGCGGACACAATGAGCAGTTCTTC
cdr3_aa: CASSGGTSGHNEQFF

v_call: TRBV5-1
cdr3_length: 15
d_call: -
clone_size: -
j_call: TRBJ2-3
cdr3_nt: TGCGCCAGCAGCTTTTCAGGGGCTAACACAGATACGCAGTATTTT
cdr3_aa: CASSFSGANTDTQYF

v_call: TRBV7-9
cdr3_length: 14
d_call: TRBD1
clone_size: -
j_call: TRBJ2-7
cdr3_nt: TGTGCCAGCAGCTCCGGGACAGGGTCCTACGAGCAGTACTTC
cdr3_aa: CASSSGTGSYEQYF

v_call: TRBV10-3
cdr3_length: 16
d_call: -
clone_size: -
j_call: TRBJ1-2
cdr3_nt: TGTGCCATCAGTGAGTCAAACAGGCGGGGATCCTATGGCTACACCTTC
cdr3_aa: CAISESNRRGSYGYTF

v_call: TRBV4-1
cdr3_length: 14
d_call: -
clone_size: -
j_call: TRBJ2-1
cdr3_nt: TGCGCCAGCAGCCAAGATTGGCAGGGAAGTGAGCAGTTCTTC
cdr3_aa: CASSQDWQGSEQFF

v_call: TRBV27
cdr3_length: 16
d_call: TRBD1
clone_size: -
j_call: TRBJ2-7
cdr3_nt: TGTGCCAGCAGTTTAAAGGGGGACAGGGGGTTCTACGAGCAGTACTTC
cdr3_aa: CASSLKGDRGFYEQYF

v_call: TRBV11-2
cdr3_length: 15
d_call: -
clone_size: -
j_call: TRBJ1-2
cdr3_nt: TGTGCCAGCAGCTTAGTCCCAGGGTGGAACTATGGCTACACCTTC
cdr3_aa: CASSLVPGWNYGYTF

v_call: TRBV6-6
cdr3_length: 14
d_call: TRBD1
clone_size: -
j_call: TRBJ1-1
cdr3_nt: TGTGCCAGCAAAATGGGACAGGGGGCGACTGAAGCTTTCTTT
cdr3_aa: CASKMGQGATEAFF

v_call: TRBV30
cdr3_length: 12
d_call: -
clone_size: -
j_call: TRBJ1-4
cdr3_nt: TGTGCCTTAGGACAGCGGAATGAAAAACTGTTTTTT
cdr3_aa: CALGQRNEKLFF

v_call: TRBV10-3
cdr3_length: 15
d_call: -
clone_size: -
j_call: TRBJ1-1
cdr3_nt: TGTGCCATCAGTGATACCCTCGAGTTCTTCACTGAAGCTTTCTTT
cdr3_aa: CAISDTLEFFTEAFF

v_call: TRBV19
cdr3_length: 14
d_call: -
clone_size: -
j_call: TRBJ1-5
cdr3_nt: TGTGCCAGCTCCGGGGGGTTCAGCTATCAGCCCCAGCATTTT
cdr3_aa: CASSGGFSYQPQHF

v_call: TRBV5-5
cdr3_length: 16
d_call: -
clone_size: -
j_call: TRBJ2-4
cdr3_nt: TGTGCCAGCAGCCCTTCGGGGATACTAGCCAAAAACATTCAGTACTTC
cdr3_aa: CASSPSGILAKNIQYF

v_call: TRBV7-3
cdr3_length: 13
d_call: -
clone_size: -
j_call: TRBJ1-1
cdr3_nt: TGTGCCAGCAGCTCCAGCGGGAACACTGAAGCTTTCTTT
cdr3_aa: CASSSSGNTEAFF

v_call: TRBV2
cdr3_length: 15
d_call: TRBD2
clone_size: -
j_call: TRBJ2-7
cdr3_nt: TGTGCCAGCAGCACTCCCCGGGGACTAGCGGGCGAGCAGTACTTC
cdr3_aa: CASSTPRGLAGEQYF